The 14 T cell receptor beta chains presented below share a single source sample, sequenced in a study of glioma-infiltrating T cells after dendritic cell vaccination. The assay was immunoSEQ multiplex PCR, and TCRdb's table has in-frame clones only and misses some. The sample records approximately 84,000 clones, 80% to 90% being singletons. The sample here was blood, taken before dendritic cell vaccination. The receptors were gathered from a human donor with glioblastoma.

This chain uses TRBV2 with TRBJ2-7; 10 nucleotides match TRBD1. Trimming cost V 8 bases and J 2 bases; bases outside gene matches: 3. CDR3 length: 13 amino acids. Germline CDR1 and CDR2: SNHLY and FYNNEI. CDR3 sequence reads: CASRGTGAYEQYF. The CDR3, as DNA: TGTGCCAGCCGGGGGACAGGGGCCTACGAGCAGTACTTC.

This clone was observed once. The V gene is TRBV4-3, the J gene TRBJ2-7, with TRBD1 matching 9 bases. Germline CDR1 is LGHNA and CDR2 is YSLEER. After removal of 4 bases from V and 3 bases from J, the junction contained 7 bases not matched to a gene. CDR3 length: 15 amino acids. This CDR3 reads CASSPRTGGLYEQYF. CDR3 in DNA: TGCGCCAGCAGCCCGCGTACAGGGGGCCTCTACGAGCAGTACTTC.

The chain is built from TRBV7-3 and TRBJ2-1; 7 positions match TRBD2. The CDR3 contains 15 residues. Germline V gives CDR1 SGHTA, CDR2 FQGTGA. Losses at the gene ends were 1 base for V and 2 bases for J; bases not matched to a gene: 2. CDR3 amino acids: CASSLNGGAYNEQFF. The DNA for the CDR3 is TGTGCCAGCAGCTTAAATGGGGGGGCCTACAATGAGCAGTTCTTC. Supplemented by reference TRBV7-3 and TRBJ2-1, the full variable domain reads GAGVSQTPSNKVTEKGKYVELRCDPISGHTALYWYRQSLGQGPEFLIYFQGTGAADDSGLPNDRFFAVRPEGSVSTLKIQRTERGDSAVYLCASSLNGGAYNEQFFGPGTRLTVL.

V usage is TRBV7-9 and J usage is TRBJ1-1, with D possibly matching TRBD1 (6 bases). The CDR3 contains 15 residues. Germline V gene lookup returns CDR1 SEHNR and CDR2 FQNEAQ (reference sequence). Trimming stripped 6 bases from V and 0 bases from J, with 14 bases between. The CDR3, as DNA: TGTGCCAGCAGAATGGAGGACAGCATGAACACTGAAGCTTTCTTT. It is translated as CASRMEDSMNTEAFF.

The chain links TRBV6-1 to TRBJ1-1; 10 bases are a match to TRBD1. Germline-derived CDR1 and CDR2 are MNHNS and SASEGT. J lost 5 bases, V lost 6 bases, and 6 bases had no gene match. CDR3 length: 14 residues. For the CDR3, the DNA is TGTGCCAGCAGGCGACAGGGGGCTGAGACTGAAGCTTTCTTT. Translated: CASRRQGAETEAFF.

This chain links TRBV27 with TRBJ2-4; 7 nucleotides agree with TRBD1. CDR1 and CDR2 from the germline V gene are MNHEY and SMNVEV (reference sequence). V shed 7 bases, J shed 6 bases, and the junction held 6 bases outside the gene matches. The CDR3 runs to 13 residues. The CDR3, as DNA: TGTGCCAGCAAAATGACAGGGCGAAACATTCAGTACTTC. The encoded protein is CASKMTGRNIQYF.

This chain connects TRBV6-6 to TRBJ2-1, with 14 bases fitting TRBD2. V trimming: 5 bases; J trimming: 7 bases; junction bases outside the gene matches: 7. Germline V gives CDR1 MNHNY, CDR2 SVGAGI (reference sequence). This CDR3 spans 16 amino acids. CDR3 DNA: TGTGCCAGCAGTGGGGGGGGACTAGCGGGAGTGAATGAGCAGTTCTTC. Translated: CASSGGGLAGVNEQFF.

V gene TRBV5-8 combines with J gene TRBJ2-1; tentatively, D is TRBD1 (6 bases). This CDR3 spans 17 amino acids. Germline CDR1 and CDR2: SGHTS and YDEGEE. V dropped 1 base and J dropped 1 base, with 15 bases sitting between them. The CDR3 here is CASSLHRQDLSYNEQFF. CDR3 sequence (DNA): TGTGCCAGCAGCTTGCATAGACAGGATTTGTCCTACAATGAGCAGTTCTTC. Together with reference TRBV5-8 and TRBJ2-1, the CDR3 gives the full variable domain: EAGVTQSPTHLIKTRGQQATLRCSPISGHTSVYWYQQALGLGLQFLLWYDEGEERNRGNFPPRFSGRQFPNYSSELNVNALELEDSALYLCASSLHRQDLSYNEQFFGPGTRLTVL.

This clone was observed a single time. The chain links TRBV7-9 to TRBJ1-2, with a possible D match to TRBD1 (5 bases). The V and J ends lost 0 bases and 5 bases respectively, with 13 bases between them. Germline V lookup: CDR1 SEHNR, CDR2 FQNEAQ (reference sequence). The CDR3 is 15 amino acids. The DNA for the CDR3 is TGTGCCAGCAGCTTAGCAGGAACAGGTGGATATGGCTACACCTTC. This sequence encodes CASSLAGTGGYGYTF.

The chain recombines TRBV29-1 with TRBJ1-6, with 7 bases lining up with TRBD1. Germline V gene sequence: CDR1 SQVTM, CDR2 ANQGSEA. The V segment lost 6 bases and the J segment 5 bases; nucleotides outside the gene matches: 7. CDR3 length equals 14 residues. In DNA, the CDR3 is TGCAGCGTACAACAGGGGTCTCATAATTCACCCCTCCACTTT. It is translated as CSVQQGSHNSPLHF.

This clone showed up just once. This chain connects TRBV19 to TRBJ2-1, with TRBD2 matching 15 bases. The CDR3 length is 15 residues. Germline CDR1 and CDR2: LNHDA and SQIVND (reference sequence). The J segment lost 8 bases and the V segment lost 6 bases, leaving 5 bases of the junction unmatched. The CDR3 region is CASRWTSGGVYEQFF. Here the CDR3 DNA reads TGTGCCAGTAGGTGGACTAGCGGGGGGGTATATGAGCAGTTCTTC. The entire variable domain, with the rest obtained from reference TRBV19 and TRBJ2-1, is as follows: DGGITQSPKYLFRKEGQNVTLSCEQNLNHDAMYWYRQDPGQGLRLIYYSQIVNDFQKGDIAEGYSVSREKKESFPLTVTSAQKNPTAFYLCASRWTSGGVYEQFFGPGTRLTVL.

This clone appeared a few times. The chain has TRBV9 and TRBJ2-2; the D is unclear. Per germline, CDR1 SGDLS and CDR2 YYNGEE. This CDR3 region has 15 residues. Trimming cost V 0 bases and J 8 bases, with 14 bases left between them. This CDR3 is CASSVEWLSGGELFF. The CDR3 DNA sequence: TGTGCCAGCAGCGTAGAGTGGCTCTCCGGGGGGGAGCTGTTTTTT.

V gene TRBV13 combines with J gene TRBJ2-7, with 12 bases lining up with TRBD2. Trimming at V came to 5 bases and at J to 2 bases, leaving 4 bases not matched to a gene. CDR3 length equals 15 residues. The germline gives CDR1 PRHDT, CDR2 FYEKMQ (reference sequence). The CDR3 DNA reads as TGTGCCAGCAGCCCCGGACTAGCGGGGACCTACGAGCAGTACTTC. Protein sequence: CASSPGLAGTYEQYF.

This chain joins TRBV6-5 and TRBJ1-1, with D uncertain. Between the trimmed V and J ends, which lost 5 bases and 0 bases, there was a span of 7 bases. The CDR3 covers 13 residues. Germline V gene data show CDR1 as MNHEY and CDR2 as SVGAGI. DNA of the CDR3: TGTGCCAGCAGTATGAGCTTGAACACTGAAGCTTTCTTT. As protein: CASSMSLNTEAFF.